The present TCR beta chain was sequenced within a study of control samples from healthy donors and cancer patients. As to this clone: The identical CDR3 is also encoded by other nucleotide sequences in the sample.

Germline loops: CDR1 MDHEN, CDR2 SYDVKM. Trimming removed 1 base from V and 7 bases from J, with 8 bases in between. The CDR3 sequence is 12 residues long. Only in-frame clones appear in the TCRdb table, and some are missing; sequencing was by immunoSEQ multiplex PCR. The sample lists 78,000 or so clones; less than 90% were seen once. The sample was blood. V is TRBV28 and J is TRBJ2-7; maybe TRBD2 (5 bases). The TCR sequence derives from a woman aged 50 to 65 in good health. The CDR3 DNA sequence: TGTGCCAGCAGTTTATCGGGCGGGGAGCAGTACTTC. Translating gives CASSLSGGEQYF.